What follows describes a single T cell receptor (beta chain). The antigen is not known. This sample stems from a study of monozygotic twins with cystic fibrosis. In the study overall: With about 15 PCR cycles, barcoded libraries came from about 3 micrograms of fragmented DNA. Study-wide points: Co-twins had the most similar V usage for 13 of 16 pairs, J for 8. Median Simpson clonality of approximately 0.0088 suggested naive T cells predominated.

Clones were read by immunoSEQ multiplex PCR, and TCRdb kept only the in-frame ones, dropping some. The sample has some 33,000 clones, under 95% seen once; the top ten hold around 0.19%. Trimming took 0 bases from V and 11 from J, leaving 10 bases between them. Germline lookup yields CDR1 SGDLS and CDR2 YYNGEE. The CDR3 covers 12 residues. The sequenced material came from blood. The V call is TRBV9, the J call TRBJ2-3; no reliable D call. This receptor was taken from a boy aged 2 to 9 with cystic fibrosis. This CDR3 is CASSVAGVVQYF. The CDR3 nucleotides are TGTGCCAGCAGCGTAGCTGGGGTGGTGCAGTATTTT.